This passage covers 28 T cell receptor beta chains from one sample sequenced in a study of cytomegalovirus exposure and HLA in healthy donors. In the PCR, 60 Vbeta and 13 Jbeta primers were used. Method: immunoSEQ multiplex PCR; TCRdb's copy keeps in-frame clones and lacks some. The profile shows about 120,000 clones, about three quarters of them singletons. The sample comprised PBMCs. These receptors were obtained from a man aged 55 to 70 in good health and CMV-seropositive.

This chain joins TRBV10-1 and TRBJ2-1; 7 bases match TRBD1. This CDR3 has 16 amino acids. The V segment lost 4 bases and the J segment 0 bases; nucleotides outside the gene matches: 6. CDR1 is WNHNN, CDR2 SYGVQD, per germline (reference sequence). The CDR3 sequence: CASSGRQGNSYNEQFF. DNA of the CDR3: TGCGCCAGCAGTGGAAGACAGGGAAACTCCTACAATGAGCAGTTCTTC.

V gene TRBV28 combines with J gene TRBJ2-7, with 7 bases matching TRBD1. Germline V lookup: CDR1 MDHEN, CDR2 SYDVKM. The length of the CDR3 is 14 residues. The J segment lost 2 bases and the V segment lost 7 bases, leaving 8 bases of the junction unmatched. The CDR3 spells CASKTGDPTYEQYF. In DNA form, the CDR3 reads TGTGCCAGCAAAACAGGGGACCCTACCTACGAGCAGTACTTC. The full variable domain, with the rest looked up from reference TRBV28 and TRBJ2-7, is DVKVTQSSRYLVKRTGEKVFLECVQDMDHENMFWYRQDPGLGLRLIYFSYDVKMKEKGDIPEGYSVSREKKERFSLILESASTNQTSMYLCASKTGDPTYEQYFGPGTRLTVT.

CDR3 sequence (DNA): TGCGCCAGCAGTCTAGCGGGATGGGCCGGGGAGCTGTTTTTT. It is translated as CASSLAGWAGELFF. The rearrangement links TRBV5-1 to TRBJ2-2; 9 nucleotides agree with TRBD2. With 5 bases clipped from V and 6 bases from J, the junction kept 5 bases outside the gene matches. The CDR3 is made up of 14 amino acids. Germline CDR1 reads SGHRS; CDR2 reads YFSETQ.

This clone appeared a few times. The same CDR3 is also encoded by other DNA sequences in this sample. The chain links TRBV7-8 to TRBJ1-2; 7 nucleotides agree with TRBD1. CDR1 is SGHVS, CDR2 FQNEAQ, per germline. The CDR3 is 14 amino acids. J gave up 5 bases and V 2 bases, and 5 bases lay outside the gene matches. DNA for the CDR3: TGTGCCAGCAGCTTACCCGGGACAGAGTATGGCTACACCTTC. It encodes CASSLPGTEYGYTF.

The chain combines TRBV11-3 with TRBJ2-1; 13 bases are shared with TRBD2. The ends lost 5 bases at V and 10 bases at J; junction bases unmatched: 8. Germline V gives CDR1 SGHNT, CDR2 YENEEA. The CDR3 sequence is 15 residues long. The CDR3 loop is CASSPGTSGVTEQFF. For the CDR3, the DNA is TGTGCCAGCAGCCCCGGGACTAGCGGGGTTACCGAGCAGTTCTTC.

The chain is built from TRBV6-6 and TRBJ1-1; maybe TRBD1 (5 bases). Per germline, CDR1 MNHNY and CDR2 SVGAGI (reference sequence). The CDR3 has 15 residues. Trimming took 6 bases from V and 7 from J, leaving 21 bases between them. CDR3 DNA: TGTGCCAGCAGAGACAGTCGCGGAGTATACGTTGAAGCTTTCTTT. Its protein is CASRDSRGVYVEAFF.

The V gene is TRBV6-5, the J gene TRBJ1-1, with D possibly matching TRBD1 (5 bases). The CDR3 loop spans 14 amino acids. Trimming took off 6 bases at V and 3 bases at J, with 14 bases between the two ends. Germline V CDR1 and CDR2: MNHEY, SVGAGI. The CDR3 nucleotides read TGTGCCAGCAGGGGGACCGGGAGGCACACTGAAGCTTTCTTT. Translated: CASRGTGRHTEAFF.

The chain employs TRBV9 and TRBJ1-3; TRBD1 might be the D (6 bases). Germline V CDR1 and CDR2: SGDLS, YYNGEE. This CDR3 contains 15 residues. V was pared by 0 bases and J by 8 bases, with 15 bases between. CDR3 coding DNA: TGTGCCAGCAGCGTAGGGGCAGGGGAGCAGGACACCATATATTTT. This sequence encodes CASSVGAGEQDTIYF.

This clone was counted a single time. The chain has TRBV5-4 and TRBJ2-1; 10 bases are a match to TRBD2. This CDR3 spans 17 amino acids. After removal of 3 bases from V and 4 bases from J, the junction contained 10 bases not matched to a gene. CDR1 SGHNT and CDR2 YYREEE come from the germline V gene (reference sequence). The CDR3 DNA is TGTGCCAGCAGCTCCGGCCTTAGCGGGGGGCCTTACAATGAGCAGTTCTTC. Its translation: CASSSGLSGGPYNEQFF.

Concerning this clone: One end of the junction is discordant with germline, which a read error may explain. The rearrangement links TRBV4-1 to TRBJ1-5, with a tentative D call TRBD1 (5 bases). CDR1 is MGHRA, CDR2 YSYEKL, per germline. The CDR3 sequence is 14 residues long. This CDR3 reads CAGSLTQGNQPQHF. As DNA, the CDR3 is TGCGCCGGCAGCCTAACCCAGGGTAATCAGCCCCAGCATTTT.

This chain links TRBV5-1 with TRBJ1-1; D gene unclear. The CDR3 loop spans 13 amino acids. CDR1 and CDR2 (germline): SGHRS, YFSETQ. Trimming cost V 1 base and J 4 bases, with 8 bases left between them. The CDR3: CASSLREGTEAFF. For the CDR3, the DNA is TGCGCCAGCAGCTTGAGGGAGGGCACTGAAGCTTTCTTT. Drawing the rest from reference TRBV5-1 and TRBJ1-1, the complete variable domain is KAGVTQTPRYLIKTRGQQVTLSCSPISGHRSVSWYQQTPGQGLQFLFEYFSETQRNKGNFPGRFSGRQFSNSRSEMNVSTLELGDSALYLCASSLREGTEAFFGQGTRLTVV.

The genes are TRBV6-6 and TRBJ2-1, with 9 bases lining up with TRBD2. CDR1 and CDR2 (germline): MNHNY, SVGAGI (reference sequence). The length of the CDR3 is 15 residues. Unmatched junction bases numbered 10, after V lost 5 bases and J lost 8 bases. The CDR3 DNA sequence: TGTGCCAGCAGTGGGACGGGCGGGAGGGCAGATGAGCAGTTCTTC. Encoded protein: CASSGTGGRADEQFF.

V gene TRBV6-1 combines with J gene TRBJ2-4, with D tentatively TRBD1 (6 bases). V lost 4 bases to trimming and J lost 0 bases, with 13 bases between them. CDR3 length: 16 residues. Germline CDR1 MNHNS, CDR2 SASEGT. This chain's CDR3 is CASSASGALAKNIQYF. The CDR3 DNA sequence: TGTGCCAGCAGTGCTTCAGGGGCCCTAGCCAAAAACATTCAGTACTTC.

V usage is TRBV30 and J usage is TRBJ2-3; 10 bases match TRBD2. This CDR3 is 15 amino acids long. The V gene end was trimmed by 3 bases and the J gene end by 4 bases; junction bases not matched to a gene: 7. CDR1 and CDR2 (germline): GTSNPN, SVGIG (reference sequence). For the CDR3, the DNA is TGTGCCTGGAGACCTCTCGGACTAGCGGCAGATACGCAGTATTTT. This encodes CAWRPLGLAADTQYF.

V is TRBV29-1 and J is TRBJ2-3; tentatively, D is TRBD1 (6 bases). Germline CDR1 SQVTM, CDR2 ANQGSEA. The CDR3 contains 13 residues. The V gene lost 5 bases and the J gene lost 1 base, with 10 bases spanning the gap. CDR3 in amino acids: CSVLGHRTDTQYF. As DNA, the CDR3 is TGCAGCGTTCTGGGACACCGCACAGATACGCAGTATTTT.

The chain employs TRBV2 and TRBJ2-7, with D maybe TRBD2 (5 bases). V lost 2 bases and J lost 7, with 12 bases in between. Looked up from germline, CDR1 is SNHLY and CDR2 is FYNNEI. The CDR3 loop spans 13 amino acids. CDR3 DNA: TGTGCCAGCAGTGAATGGGCGGGCTCGGAGCAGTACTTC. Translated: CASSEWAGSEQYF.

This clone was found a few times. V and J are TRBV18 and TRBJ2-3; D uncertain. Germline V gene sequence: CDR1 KGHSH, CDR2 LQKENI. The length of the CDR3 is 14 residues. With 2 bases removed from V and 6 bases from J, the gap between germline ends came to 12 bases. The CDR3 loop is CASSPAEGVDTQYF. DNA of the CDR3: TGTGCCAGCTCACCAGCGGAAGGAGTGGATACGCAGTATTTT.

The J gene is TRBJ1-1, the V gene TRBV5-1; 7 nucleotides align to TRBD1. The CDR3 is 17 amino acids. Trimming cost V 1 base and J 3 bases; bases outside gene matches: 12. Germline CDR1 and CDR2: SGHRS and YFSETQ. CDR3 nucleotides: TGCGCCAGCAGCTTGTTTAGGGGGCGCATACTGGACACTGAAGCTTTCTTT. Protein product: CASSLFRGRILDTEAFF.

This clone has more than one count but fewer than ten. The chain combines TRBV6-1 with TRBJ1-4; possible D gene TRBD1, 6 bases. V lost 6 bases, J lost 8 bases, and 19 bases lay in between. The V gene's germline CDR1 is MNHNS and CDR2 SASEGT. This CDR3 is built from 15 residues. The CDR3 DNA reads as TGTGCCAGCAGGCATATTCAGGGGTTGGGGGAAAAACTGTTTTTT. Amino acids: CASRHIQGLGEKLFF.

V and J are TRBV25-1 and TRBJ1-1; 8 positions agree with TRBD1. Germline V gene lookup returns CDR1 MGHDK and CDR2 SYGVNS. Germline trimming cut 4 bases from V and 3 bases from J; bases unmatched to any gene: 10. The CDR3 consists of 16 residues. The CDR3 DNA is TGTGCCAGCAGTGGCAACCCGGGACAGGTCCACACTGAAGCTTTCTTT. Translated, it gives CASSGNPGQVHTEAFF.

The gene calls are TRBV6-1 and TRBJ2-7; 7 nucleotides agree with TRBD1. CDR3 length: 13 amino acids. Per germline, CDR1 MNHNS and CDR2 SASEGT. V was clipped by 7 bases and J by 3 bases; unmatched bases: 6. CDR3 sequence reads: CASTFGQVYEQYF. For the CDR3, the DNA is TGTGCCAGCACCTTTGGACAGGTCTACGAGCAGTACTTC.

The CDR3 DNA follows: TGTGCCTGGAGACCCCCCGGGGGGGGTTCCTACAATGAGCAGTTCTTC. Encoded protein: CAWRPPGGGSYNEQFF. This chain connects TRBV30 to TRBJ2-1; 8 bases are shared with TRBD2. There are 16 residues in the CDR3. Germline values: CDR1 GTSNPN, CDR2 SVGIG (reference sequence). J lost 1 base, V lost 3 bases, and 8 bases had no gene match.

The J gene is TRBJ1-2, the V gene TRBV6-6, with a weak D call TRBD1 (5 bases). CDR3 length: 13 residues. V gave up 6 bases and J gave up 4 bases, with 12 bases separating them. Germline CDR1 and CDR2: MNHNY and SVGAGI (reference sequence). CDR3 protein: CASSPDRSYGYTF. CDR3 sequence (DNA): TGTGCCAGCAGCCCCGACAGAAGCTATGGCTACACCTTC.

The rearrangement links TRBV6-1 to TRBJ1-5; D is possibly TRBD1 (6 bases). This CDR3 contains 19 residues. V shed 4 bases and J shed 6 bases, with 28 bases lying between them. Germline CDR1 is MNHNS and CDR2 is SASEGT. The CDR3 is CASSGRRGARSYGGQPQHF. The DNA for the CDR3 is TGTGCCAGCAGTGGCCGACGGGGGGCGAGAAGTTACGGTGGTCAGCCCCAGCATTTT.

The chain employs TRBV19 and TRBJ1-1; 7 nucleotides match TRBD1. J lost 4 bases, V lost 4 bases, and 6 bases had no gene match. The CDR3 totals 14 residues. Germline CDR1 LNHDA, CDR2 SQIVND (reference sequence). The CDR3 nucleotides are TGTGCCAGTAGTAAAGAGACAGGGAGCACTGAAGCTTTCTTT. This encodes CASSKETGSTEAFF.

J is TRBJ2-3 and V is TRBV30; 8 nucleotides align to TRBD1. With V trimmed by 8 bases and J by 1 base, 11 bases remained unmatched. CDR3 size: 15 residues. CDR1 and CDR2 from the germline V gene are GTSNPN and SVGIG (reference sequence). The CDR3 bases are TGTGCCAGTACGAGGACAGGGACCGGCACAGATACGCAGTATTTT. It specifies CASTRTGTGTDTQYF.

This clone was detected only a few times. The chain has TRBV6-5 and TRBJ1-1; D not certain. Germline V gene data show CDR1 as MNHEY and CDR2 as SVGAGI. Trimming removed 0 bases from V and 9 bases from J, with 14 bases in between. The CDR3 is made up of 14 amino acids. CDR3 sequence: CASSYSRYLEKAFF. The CDR3 region has the DNA TGTGCCAGCAGTTACTCTAGATACCTCGAAAAAGCTTTCTTT.

This clone occurred a few times. The V and J genes are TRBV11-2 and TRBJ1-4; unclear D gene. Germline V gene lookup returns CDR1 SGHAT and CDR2 FQNNGV. Deletions cut 5 bases from V and 8 bases from J, with 27 bases between. The CDR3 runs to 18 residues. In DNA, the CDR3 is TGTGCCAGCAGCCGCCGAACCTTTCGCTCGAGGGAAGACGAAAAACTGTTTTTT. Its translation is CASSRRTFRSREDEKLFF.